The rows below give T cell receptor beta chains drawn from one sample of a study of cytomegalovirus exposure and HLA in healthy donors. Only in-frame clones appear in the TCRdb table, and some are missing; sequencing was by immunoSEQ multiplex PCR. This table has over 150,000 clones, approximately 73% appearing once. Sequenced material: PBMCs. These receptors were collected from a man between 45 and 60 years old in good health and CMV-seronegative. CDR3s include the opening cysteine and the closing phenylalanine or tryptophan. A D gene is named only where the DNA matches it firmly. Not all rows give a size; the values are once, few, many and, for expanded clones, a class.

CDR3: CASSSRGRGNTGELFF
DNA: TGTGCCAGCAGTTCAAGGGGCAGGGGGAACACCGGGGAGCTGTTTTTT
V: TRBV25-1
size: few
D: -
J: TRBJ2-2

CDR3: CASSQQGGSLTYEQYF
DNA: TGCGCCAGCAGCCAACAAGGAGGCAGCTTGACCTACGAGCAGTACTTC
V: TRBV4-1
size: -
D: -
J: TRBJ2-7

CDR3: CRPGEGAFF
DNA: TGCAGGCCAGGGGAGGGTGCTTTCTTT
V: TRBV20-1
size: -
D: -
J: TRBJ1-1

CDR3: CASSELGTGWEQYF
DNA: TGCGCCAGCAGTGAGTTGGGGACAGGGTGGGAGCAGTACTTC
V: TRBV10-1
size: -
D: TRBD1
J: TRBJ2-7

CDR3: CASSITRDGGNEQFF
DNA: TGTGCCAGCAGCATAACCCGGGACGGAGGGAATGAGCAGTTCTTC
V: TRBV7-2
size: -
D: -
J: TRBJ2-1

CDR3: CASSSLRQGEGYTF
DNA: TGTGCCAGCAGTTCCCTGAGACAGGGAGAGGGCTACACCTTC
V: TRBV28
size: -
D: TRBD1
J: TRBJ1-2

CDR3: CATTGATNEKLFF
DNA: TGTGCCACCACAGGGGCGACTAATGAAAAACTGTTTTTT
V: TRBV6-5
size: -
D: TRBD1
J: TRBJ1-4

CDR3: CASSLYTGLQTQYF
DNA: TGTGCCAGCAGTCTATATACAGGGTTACAGACCCAGTACTTC
V: TRBV28
size: -
D: -
J: TRBJ2-5

CDR3: CASREQMNTEAFF
DNA: TGCGCCAGTCGGGAGCAGATGAACACTGAAGCTTTCTTT
V: TRBV5-1
size: -
D: -
J: TRBJ1-1

CDR3: CASSLWTPGTGGSYEQYF
DNA: TGTGCCAGCAGTTTATGGACCCCCGGGACAGGGGGCTCCTACGAGCAGTACTTC
V: TRBV28
size: -
D: TRBD1
J: TRBJ2-7

CDR3: CASSEGRTSYEQYF
DNA: TGTGCCAGCAGTGAAGGGAGAACGAGCTACGAGCAGTACTTC
V: TRBV25-1
size: -
D: -
J: TRBJ2-7